This T cell receptor (beta chain) was retrieved from a study of blood T cells in healthy people across ages. Overall study findings and caveats: A roughly linear fall in TCR beta diversity per million T cells was seen with increasing age.

A J-beta primer mix and a sample-barcoded 5' primer were used in a second PCR of about 7 to 12 cycles. Each CDR3 protein gets one entry after TCRdb re-called the 5' RACE reads with MiXCR. Of roughly 1,500,000 distinct CDR3 sequences in the sample, roughly 40% were seen once. The CDR3 has 13 residues. V lost 4 bases, J lost 7 bases, and 11 bases lay in between. Germline-derived CDR1 and CDR2 are SGHDN and FVKESK. In its sample, this clonotype was seen a few times. Its antigen is as yet unknown. V and J are TRBV14 and TRBJ1-5, with D tentatively TRBD1 (5 bases). This receptor was obtained from a woman aged 18 to 35 in good health. Sequenced: blood. CDR3 sequence: CASSRDLRQPQHF. DNA of the CDR3: TGTGCCAGCAGCCGGGACCTGAGGCAGCCCCAGCATTTT.